The rows below give T cell receptor beta chains drawn from one sample of a study of blood T cell repertoires in COVID-19. The data were produced by immunoSEQ multiplex PCR, yet TCRdb's version contains in-frame clones alone and is incomplete. The sample has 200,000 to 250,000 clones, around three quarters seen once. Input material: peripheral blood. These receptors were taken from a woman aged 70-85 years with acute or convalescent COVID-19. The CDR3 runs from the conserved cysteine through the conserved F or W. Clone size is not always given. Where it is, it says once, few, many or a class for expanded clones.

cdr3_aa j_call v_call clone_size
CAISDRTGYGTGELFF TRBJ2-2 TRBV10-3 NA
CASTLGGSGANVLTF TRBJ2-6 TRBV7-2 NA
CASSLAGLAGGSSYNEQFF TRBJ2-1 TRBV6-2/TRBV6-3 NA
CASSHPTGGTEAFF TRBJ1-1 TRBV3-1/TRBV3-2 NA
CSVERGTGGETQYF TRBJ2-5 TRBV29-1 NA
CASRTLIAGRVYNEQFF TRBJ2-1 TRBV27 NA
CASSPTGTGRSEAFF TRBJ1-1 TRBV18 NA
CASNPSGDYEQYF TRBJ2-7 TRBV6-5 once
CASSRTSGGETQYF TRBJ2-5 TRBV2 NA
CASSAFSGGGTEAFF TRBJ1-1 TRBV6-4 NA
CASSFASGYNEQFF TRBJ2-1 TRBV28 few
CASSLGSGRGMETQYF TRBJ2-5 TRBV7-2 NA